This T cell receptor beta chain emerged from a study of blood T cell repertoires in COVID-19. Trimming shortened V by 0 bases and J by 4 bases, and 14 bases separated the two germline ends. CDR1 SGHKS and CDR2 YYEKEE come from the germline V gene (reference sequence). The CDR3 sequence is 16 residues long. Here immunoSEQ multiplex PCR was the method, and the copy in TCRdb shows in-frame clones only, minus some. The top ten hold approximately 1.2% of the sample, which has fewer than 450,000 clones, 88% seen once. This chain joins TRBV5-5 and TRBJ1-5; D uncertain. Material: PBMCs or T cells enriched from blood (not recorded which). This clonotype was obtained from a woman younger than 35 who had recovered from COVID-19. This CDR3 is CASSLVFGDWNQPQHF. The CDR3 DNA sequence: TGTGCCAGCAGCTTGGTCTTCGGTGACTGGAATCAGCCCCAGCATTTT. The full variable domain, with the rest looked up from reference TRBV5-5 and TRBJ1-5, is DAGVTQSPTHLIKTRGQQVTLRCSPISGHKSVSWYQQVLGQGPQFIFQYYEKEERGRGNFPDRFSARQFPNYSSELNVNALLLGDSALYLCASSLVFGDWNQPQHFGDGTRLSIL.